The clone carrying this T cell receptor beta chain is deemed medium-sized. Both iRepertoire HTBI primers and Arm-PCR of CDR3 regions were used to build the TCR beta libraries. TCRdb re-called the multiplex PCR reads with MiXCR, one entry per CDR3 protein. The sample consists of more than 450,000 distinct CDR3 sequences, more than 10% of them appearing once. This entry comes from a study of regulatory T cells in long-lasting Graves disease. Specified time point: newly diagnosed GD, antithyroid drugs for less than 3 months. Scientists built the TCR library using RNA that was extracted from PBMCs. Around 10 milliliters of peripheral blood were drawn into EDTA tubes. The data also belong to a second study, concerning T cells in Graves' hyperthyroidism and ophthalmopathy. That investigation notes: Blood held most thyroid clonotypes expanded above 0.001 frequency.

This sequence originates from a woman in her 30s with Graves disease. The sequenced sample was peripheral blood mononuclear cells (PBMCs), obtained at new diagnosis, from a patient treated with antithyroid drugs.

The CDR3 nucleotides read TGTGCCAGCCTTCGGGGCATGGGACAAGAGACCCAGTACTTC. It is translated as CASLRGMGQETQYF. V is TRBV3-1 and J is TRBJ2-5; perhaps D is TRBD1 or TRBD2 (5 bases each). Germline V gene sequence: CDR1 LGHDT, CDR2 YNNKEL (reference sequence). There are 14 residues in the CDR3. The V gene lost 8 bases and the J gene lost 2 bases, with 15 bases spanning the gap.